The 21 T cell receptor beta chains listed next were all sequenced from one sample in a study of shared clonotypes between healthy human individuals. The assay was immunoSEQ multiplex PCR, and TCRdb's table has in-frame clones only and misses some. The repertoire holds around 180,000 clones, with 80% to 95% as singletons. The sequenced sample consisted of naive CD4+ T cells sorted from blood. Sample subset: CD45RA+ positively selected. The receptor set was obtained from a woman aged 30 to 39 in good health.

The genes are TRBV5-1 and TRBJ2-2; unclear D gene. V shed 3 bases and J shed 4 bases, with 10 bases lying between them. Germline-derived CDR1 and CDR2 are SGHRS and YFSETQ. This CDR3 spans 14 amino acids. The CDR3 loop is CASSSGVVTGELFF. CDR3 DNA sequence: TGCGCCAGCAGCTCTGGAGTGGTCACCGGGGAGCTGTTTTTT.

In DNA, the CDR3 is TGTGCCAGCAGCTCCCTCCAGAAAGAGACCCAGTACTTC. Translated, it gives CASSSLQKETQYF. The chain has TRBV5-4 and TRBJ2-5; unclear D gene. The CDR3 has 13 amino acids. The V and J ends lost 3 bases and 3 bases respectively, with 9 bases between them. The germline V gene has CDR1 SGHNT and CDR2 YYREEE (reference sequence).

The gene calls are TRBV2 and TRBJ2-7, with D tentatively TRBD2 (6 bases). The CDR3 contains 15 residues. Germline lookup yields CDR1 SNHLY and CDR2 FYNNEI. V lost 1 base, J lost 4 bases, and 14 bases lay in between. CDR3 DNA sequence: TGTGCCAGCAGTGAAGAAACTAGCCCTGTTTACGAGCAGTACTTC. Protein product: CASSEETSPVYEQYF. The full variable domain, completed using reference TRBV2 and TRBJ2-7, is EPEVTQTPSHQVTQMGQEVILRCVPISNHLYFYWYRQILGQKVEFLVSFYNNEISEKSEIFDDQFSVERPDGSNFTLKIRSTKLEDSAMYFCASSEETSPVYEQYFGPGTRLTVT.

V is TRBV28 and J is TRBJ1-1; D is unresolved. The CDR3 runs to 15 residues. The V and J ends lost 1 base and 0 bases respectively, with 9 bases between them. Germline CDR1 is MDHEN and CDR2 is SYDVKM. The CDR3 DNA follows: TGTGCCAGCAGTTTATTGGCAGGTATGAACACTGAAGCTTTCTTT. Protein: CASSLLAGMNTEAFF.

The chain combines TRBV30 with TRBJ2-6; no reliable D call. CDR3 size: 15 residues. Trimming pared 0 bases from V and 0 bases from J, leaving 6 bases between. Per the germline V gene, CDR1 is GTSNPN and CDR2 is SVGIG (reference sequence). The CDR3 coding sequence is TGTGCCTGGAGTGTGAGCAGCTCTGGGGCCAACGTCCTGACTTTC. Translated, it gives CAWSVSSSGANVLTF.

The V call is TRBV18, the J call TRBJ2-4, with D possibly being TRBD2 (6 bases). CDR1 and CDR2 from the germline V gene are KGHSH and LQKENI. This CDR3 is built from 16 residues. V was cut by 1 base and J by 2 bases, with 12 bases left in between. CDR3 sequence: CASSPLRGASKNIQYF. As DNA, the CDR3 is TGTGCCAGCTCACCACTGCGGGGCGCTTCCAAAAACATTCAGTACTTC.

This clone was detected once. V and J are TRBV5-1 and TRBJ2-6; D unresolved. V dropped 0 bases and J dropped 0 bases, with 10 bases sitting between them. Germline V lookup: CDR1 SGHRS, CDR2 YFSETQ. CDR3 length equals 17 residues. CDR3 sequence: CASSLAGRISGANVLTF. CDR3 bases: TGCGCCAGCAGCTTGGCAGGCAGGATCTCTGGGGCCAACGTCCTGACTTTC.

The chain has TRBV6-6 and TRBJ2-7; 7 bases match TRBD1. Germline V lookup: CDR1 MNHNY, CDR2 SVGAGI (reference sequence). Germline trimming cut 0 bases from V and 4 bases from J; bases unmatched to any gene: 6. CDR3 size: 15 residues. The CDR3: CASSYSTQGDYEQYF. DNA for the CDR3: TGTGCCAGCAGTTACTCGACTCAGGGGGATTACGAGCAGTACTTC.

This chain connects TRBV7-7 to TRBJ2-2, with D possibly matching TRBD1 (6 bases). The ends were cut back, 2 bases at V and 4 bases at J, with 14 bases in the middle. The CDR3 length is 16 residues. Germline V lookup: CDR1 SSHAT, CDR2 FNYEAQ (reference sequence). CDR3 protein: CASSLSSDRITGELFF. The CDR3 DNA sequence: TGTGCCAGCAGCTTATCCTCGGACAGAATCACCGGGGAGCTGTTTTTT. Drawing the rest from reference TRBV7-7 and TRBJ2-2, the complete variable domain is GAGVSQSPRYKVTKRGQDVTLRCDPISSHATLYWYQQALGQGPEFLTYFNYEAQPDKSGLPSDRFSAERPEGSISTLTIQRTEQRDSAMYRCASSLSSDRITGELFFGEGSRLTVL.

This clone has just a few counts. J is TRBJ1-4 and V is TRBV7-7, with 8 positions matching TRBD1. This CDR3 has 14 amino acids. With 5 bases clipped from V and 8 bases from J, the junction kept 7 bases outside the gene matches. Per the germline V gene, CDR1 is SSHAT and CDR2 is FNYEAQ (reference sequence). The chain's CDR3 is CASSTGTGLEKLFF. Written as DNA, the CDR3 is TGTGCCAGCAGCACAGGGACAGGCCTCGAAAAACTGTTTTTT.

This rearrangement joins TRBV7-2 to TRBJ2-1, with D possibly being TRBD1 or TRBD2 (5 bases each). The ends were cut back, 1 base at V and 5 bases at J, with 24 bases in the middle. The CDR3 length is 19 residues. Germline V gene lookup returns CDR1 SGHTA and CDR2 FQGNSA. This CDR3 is CASSLGWGFGATYHNEQFF. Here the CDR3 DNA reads TGTGCCAGCAGCTTAGGCTGGGGTTTCGGGGCTACTTATCACAATGAGCAGTTCTTC.

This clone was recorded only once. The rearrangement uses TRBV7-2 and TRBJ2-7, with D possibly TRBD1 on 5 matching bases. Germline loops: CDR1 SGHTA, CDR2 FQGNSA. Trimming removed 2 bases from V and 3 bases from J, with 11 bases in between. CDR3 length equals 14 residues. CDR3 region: CASSLSLRDYEQYF. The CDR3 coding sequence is TGTGCCAGCAGCTTATCCCTCAGGGACTACGAGCAGTACTTC.

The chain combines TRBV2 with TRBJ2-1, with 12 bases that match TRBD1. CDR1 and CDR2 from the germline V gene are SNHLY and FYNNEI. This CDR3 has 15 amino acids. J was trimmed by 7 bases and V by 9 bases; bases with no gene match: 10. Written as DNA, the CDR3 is TGTGCCAGTATACCGGGACAGGGGGCTTTTAATGAGCAGTTCTTC. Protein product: CASIPGQGAFNEQFF.

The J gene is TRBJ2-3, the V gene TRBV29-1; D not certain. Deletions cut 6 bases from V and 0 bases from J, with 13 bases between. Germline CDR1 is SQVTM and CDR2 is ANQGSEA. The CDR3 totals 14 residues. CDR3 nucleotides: TGCAGCGTAGCCTACGCCGATAGCACAGATACGCAGTATTTT. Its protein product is CSVAYADSTDTQYF.

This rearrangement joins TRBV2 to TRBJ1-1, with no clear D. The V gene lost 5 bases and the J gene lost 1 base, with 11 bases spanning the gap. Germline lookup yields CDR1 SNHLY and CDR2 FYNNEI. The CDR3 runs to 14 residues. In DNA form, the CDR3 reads TGTGCCAGCAGTACCGAGAGGGCGAACACTGAAGCTTTCTTT. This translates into CASSTERANTEAFF. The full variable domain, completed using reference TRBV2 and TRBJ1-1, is EPEVTQTPSHQVTQMGQEVILRCVPISNHLYFYWYRQILGQKVEFLVSFYNNEISEKSEIFDDQFSVERPDGSNFTLKIRSTKLEDSAMYFCASSTERANTEAFFGQGTRLTVV.

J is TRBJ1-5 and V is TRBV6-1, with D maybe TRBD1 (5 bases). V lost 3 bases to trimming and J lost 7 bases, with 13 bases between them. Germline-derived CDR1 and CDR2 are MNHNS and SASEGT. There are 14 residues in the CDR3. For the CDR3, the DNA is TGTGCCAGCAGTGATCAGGGACTGCGGCAGCCCCAGCATTTT. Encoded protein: CASSDQGLRQPQHF.

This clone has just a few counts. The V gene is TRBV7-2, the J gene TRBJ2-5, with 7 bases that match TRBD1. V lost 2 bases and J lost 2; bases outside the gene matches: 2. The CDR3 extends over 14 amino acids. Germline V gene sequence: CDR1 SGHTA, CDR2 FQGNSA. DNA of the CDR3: TGTGCCAGCAGCTTACGGGACAGTCAAGAGACCCAGTACTTC. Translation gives CASSLRDSQETQYF.

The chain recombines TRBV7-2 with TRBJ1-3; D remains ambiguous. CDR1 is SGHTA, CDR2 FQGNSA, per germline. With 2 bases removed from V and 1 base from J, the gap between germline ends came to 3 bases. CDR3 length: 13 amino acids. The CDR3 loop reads CASSLTSGNTIYF. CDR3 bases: TGTGCCAGCAGCTTAACGTCTGGAAACACCATATATTTT.

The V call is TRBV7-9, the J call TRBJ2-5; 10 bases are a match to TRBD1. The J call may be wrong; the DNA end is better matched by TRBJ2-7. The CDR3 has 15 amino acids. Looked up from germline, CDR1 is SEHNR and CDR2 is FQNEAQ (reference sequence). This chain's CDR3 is CASSSTGTGVDEQYF. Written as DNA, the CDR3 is TGTGCCAGCAGCTCTACCGGGACAGGGGTTGACGAGCAGTACTTC.

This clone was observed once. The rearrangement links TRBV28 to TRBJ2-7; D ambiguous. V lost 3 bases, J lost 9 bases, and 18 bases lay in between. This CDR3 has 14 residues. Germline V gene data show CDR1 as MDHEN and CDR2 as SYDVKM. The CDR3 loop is CASSFSGQVIGQYF. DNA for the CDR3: TGTGCCAGCAGTTTTTCTGGGCAGGTAATCGGGCAGTACTTC.

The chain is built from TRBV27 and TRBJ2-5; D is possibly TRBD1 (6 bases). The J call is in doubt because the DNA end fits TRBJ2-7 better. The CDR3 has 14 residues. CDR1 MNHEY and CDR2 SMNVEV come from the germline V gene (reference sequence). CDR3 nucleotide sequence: TGTGCCAGCAGTCACAGGGCCATCTCCTACGAGCAGTACTTC. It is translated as CASSHRAISYEQYF.